This T cell receptor beta chain appears in the sequencing data of a study of blood T cells in healthy people across ages. The CDR3 runs 14 residues. Germline CDR1 MNHEY, CDR2 SVGAGI. Notes on this clonotype: One base away lies a much larger clone, so this may be a sequencing read error.

Using a J-beta primer mix together with a sample-barcoded 5' primer, a second PCR was run for roughly 6 to 12 cycles. MiXCR, run by TCRdb on the 5' RACE reads, gives a single entry per CDR3 protein. The data show around 800,000 distinct CDR3 sequences, 35% to 50% seen once. Sequenced input: blood. The source of this sequence is a man older than 75 in good health. The rearrangement joins TRBV6-5 to TRBJ2-1; TRBD2 agrees at 7 bases. CDR3 sequence reads: CGSGPSGPYNEQFF. Here the CDR3 DNA reads TGTGGCAGCGGCCCTAGCGGACCTTACAATGAGCAGTTCTTC.